Below are 5 T cell receptor beta chains sequenced from a single sample in a study of T cell changes during pregnancy in multiple sclerosis. Data came from immunoSEQ multiplex PCR; TCRdb stores just in-frame clones and leaves some out. This table has around 19,000 clones, 88% appearing once. The sequencing here drew on CD8+ T cells from peripheral blood mononuclear cells, taken in the third trimester of pregnancy. The source is a female donor in good health, enrolled as a control in a pregnancy study.

The chain is built from TRBV9 and TRBJ2-7, with D possibly matching TRBD2 (5 bases). This CDR3 spans 14 amino acids. Germline assignment: CDR1 SGDLS and CDR2 YYNGEE. Trimming removed 4 bases from V and 4 bases from J, with 15 bases in between. The chain's CDR3 is CASSPEGSPYEQYF. The CDR3 coding sequence is TGTGCCAGCAGCCCAGAGGGATCTCCGTACGAGCAGTACTTC.

This chain uses TRBV27 with TRBJ1-1, with D maybe TRBD1 (6 bases). Deletions cut 6 bases from V and 13 bases from J, with 18 bases between. Germline assignment: CDR1 MNHEY and CDR2 SMNVEV (reference sequence). This CDR3 comprises 12 residues. In DNA form, the CDR3 reads TGTGCCAGCAGCCAGGGGTTGCGGGGGATTTTCTTT. This encodes CASSQGLRGIFF.

This chain joins TRBV2 and TRBJ1-2; 7 bases agree with TRBD1. CDR1 SNHLY and CDR2 FYNNEI come from the germline V gene. CDR3 length: 12 amino acids. Trimming at V came to 8 bases and at J to 2 bases, leaving 2 bases not matched to a gene. The CDR3 protein is CASSGQNYGYTF. The CDR3 nucleotides read TGTGCCAGCTCGGGACAGAACTATGGCTACACCTTC.

The genes are TRBV15 and TRBJ2-7; TRBD1 is a possible D gene (6 bases). The CDR3 contains 15 residues. Germline V CDR1 and CDR2: LNHNV, YYDKDF (reference sequence). V was clipped by 4 bases and J by 3 bases, with 16 bases between them. CDR3 protein: CATSTTDRNNYEQYF. The CDR3 DNA follows: TGTGCCACCAGCACTACGGACAGAAATAACTACGAGCAGTACTTC.

This chain joins TRBV7-8 and TRBJ1-2; D unclear. The CDR3 consists of 16 residues. Trimming shortened V by 3 bases and J by 8 bases, and 22 bases separated the two germline ends. Germline V lookup: CDR1 SGHVS, CDR2 FQNEAQ. DNA of the CDR3: TGTGCCAGCAGCTTCCTTTCGCTACGTGGCCGGGGAGGCTACACCTTC. Translation gives CASSFLSLRGRGGYTF.